This T cell receptor beta chain derives from a study of T cells after yellow fever vaccination. The TCR cDNA carried a universal primer site and UMIs from 5'RACE template switching. MiXCR, applied by TCRdb to the 5' RACE reads, yields one record per CDR3 protein. The data contain a few hundred thousand distinct CDR3 sequences, less than 20% of them seen just once; the ten biggest clones take up approximately 15%. This clonotype has ten or more counts. The antigen is unknown. Germline loops: CDR1 SGHTA, CDR2 FQGNSA. Trimming took off 1 base at V and 3 bases at J, with 9 bases between the two ends. The CDR3 length is 14 residues. Regarding the study as a whole: A large majority of primary-vaccination clones showed up again after the booster (around 95% CD4, roughly 91% CD8).

The sample was PBMCs, taken less than 6 days after the first yellow fever vaccination. The rearrangement uses TRBV7-2 and TRBJ1-1; tentatively, D is TRBD1 (5 bases). This receptor was obtained from a man aged 18-30 years who received the YFV17D yellow fever vaccine. The CDR3 sequence: CASSLVGADTEAFF. The CDR3 DNA sequence: TGTGCCAGCAGCTTAGTAGGGGCTGACACTGAAGCTTTCTTT.